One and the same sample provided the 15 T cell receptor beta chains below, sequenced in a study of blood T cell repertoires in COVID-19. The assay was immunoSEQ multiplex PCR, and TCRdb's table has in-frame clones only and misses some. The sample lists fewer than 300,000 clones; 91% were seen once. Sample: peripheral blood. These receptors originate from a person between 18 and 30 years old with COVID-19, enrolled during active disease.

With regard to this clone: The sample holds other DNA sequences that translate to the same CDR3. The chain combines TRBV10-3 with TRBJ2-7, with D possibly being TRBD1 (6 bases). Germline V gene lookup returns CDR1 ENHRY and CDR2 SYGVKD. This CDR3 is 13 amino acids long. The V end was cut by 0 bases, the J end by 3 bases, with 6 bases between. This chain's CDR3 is CAISESGGYEQYF. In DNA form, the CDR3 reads TGTGCCATCAGTGAGTCAGGGGGCTACGAGCAGTACTTC.

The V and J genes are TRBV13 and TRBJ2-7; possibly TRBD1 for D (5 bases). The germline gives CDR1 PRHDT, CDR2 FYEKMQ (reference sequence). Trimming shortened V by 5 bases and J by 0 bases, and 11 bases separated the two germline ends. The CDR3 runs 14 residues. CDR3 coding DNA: TGTGCCAGCAGCCGCCAGGGAAGCTCCTACGAGCAGTACTTC. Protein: CASSRQGSSYEQYF.

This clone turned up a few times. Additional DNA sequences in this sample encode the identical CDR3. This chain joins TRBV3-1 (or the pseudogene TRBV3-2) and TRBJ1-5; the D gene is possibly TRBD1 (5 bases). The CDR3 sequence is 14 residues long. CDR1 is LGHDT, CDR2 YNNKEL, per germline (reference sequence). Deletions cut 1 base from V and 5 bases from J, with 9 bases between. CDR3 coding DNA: TGTGCCAGCAGCCAAGGACCGGGGGATCAGCCCCAGCATTTT. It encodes CASSQGPGDQPQHF.

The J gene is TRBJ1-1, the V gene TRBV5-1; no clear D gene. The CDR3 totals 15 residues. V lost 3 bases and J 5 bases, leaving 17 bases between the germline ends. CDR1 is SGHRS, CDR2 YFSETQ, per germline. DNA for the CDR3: TGCGCCAGCAGCTCCTTAGCGAATTTGGGGACTGAAGCTTTCTTT. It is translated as CASSSLANLGTEAFF.

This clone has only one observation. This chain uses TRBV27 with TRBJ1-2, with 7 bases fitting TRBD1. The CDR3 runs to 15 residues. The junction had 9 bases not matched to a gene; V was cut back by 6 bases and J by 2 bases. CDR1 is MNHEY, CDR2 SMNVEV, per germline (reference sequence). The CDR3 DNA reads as TGTGCCAGCAGACATACAGGGGACCTGAACTATGGCTACACCTTC. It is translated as CASRHTGDLNYGYTF.

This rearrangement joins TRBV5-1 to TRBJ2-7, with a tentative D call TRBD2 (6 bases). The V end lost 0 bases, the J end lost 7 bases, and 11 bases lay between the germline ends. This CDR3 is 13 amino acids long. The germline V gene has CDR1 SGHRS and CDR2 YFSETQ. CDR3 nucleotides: TGCGCCAGCAGCTTGGGACTAGAAAGGGAGCAGTACTTC. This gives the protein CASSLGLEREQYF. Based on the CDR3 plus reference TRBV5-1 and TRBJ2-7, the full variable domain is KAGVTQTPRYLIKTRGQQVTLSCSPISGHRSVSWYQQTPGQGLQFLFEYFSETQRNKGNFPGRFSGRQFSNSRSEMNVSTLELGDSALYLCASSLGLEREQYFGPGTRLTVT.

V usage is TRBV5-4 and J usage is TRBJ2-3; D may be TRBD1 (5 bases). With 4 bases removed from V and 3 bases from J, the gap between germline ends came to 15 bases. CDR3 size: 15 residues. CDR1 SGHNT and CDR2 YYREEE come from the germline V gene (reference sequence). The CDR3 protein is CASSRQQLQTDTQYF. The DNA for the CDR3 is TGTGCCAGCAGCCGACAGCAACTACAAACAGATACGCAGTATTTT.

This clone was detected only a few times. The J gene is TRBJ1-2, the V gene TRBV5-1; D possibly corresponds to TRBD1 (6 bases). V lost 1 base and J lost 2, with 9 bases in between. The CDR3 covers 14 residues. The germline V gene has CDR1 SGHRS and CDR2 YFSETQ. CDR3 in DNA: TGCGCCAGCAGCTTGTTGCAGGGGAACTATGGCTACACCTTC. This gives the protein CASSLLQGNYGYTF.

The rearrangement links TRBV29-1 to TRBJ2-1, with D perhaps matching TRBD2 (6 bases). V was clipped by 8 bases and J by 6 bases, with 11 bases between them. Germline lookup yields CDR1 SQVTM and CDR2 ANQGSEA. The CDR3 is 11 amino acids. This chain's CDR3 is CSLAGTNEQFF. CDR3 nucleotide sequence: TGCAGCCTGGCGGGGACCAATGAGCAGTTCTTC.

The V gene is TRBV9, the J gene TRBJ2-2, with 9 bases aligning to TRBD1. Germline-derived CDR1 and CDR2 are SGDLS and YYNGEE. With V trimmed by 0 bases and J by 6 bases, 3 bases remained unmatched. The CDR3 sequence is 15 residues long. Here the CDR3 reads CASSVAGTGSGELFF. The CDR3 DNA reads TGTGCCAGCAGCGTAGCCGGGACAGGGTCCGGGGAGCTGTTTTTT.

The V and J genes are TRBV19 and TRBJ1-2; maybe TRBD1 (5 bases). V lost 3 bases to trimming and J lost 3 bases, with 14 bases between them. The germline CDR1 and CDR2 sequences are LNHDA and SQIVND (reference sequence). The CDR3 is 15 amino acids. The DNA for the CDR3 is TGTGCCAGTAGTATCGGCAGGGTTGGCGACTATGGCTACACCTTC. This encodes CASSIGRVGDYGYTF. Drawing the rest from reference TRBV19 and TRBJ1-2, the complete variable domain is DGGITQSPKYLFRKEGQNVTLSCEQNLNHDAMYWYRQDPGQGLRLIYYSQIVNDFQKGDIAEGYSVSREKKESFPLTVTSAQKNPTAFYLCASSIGRVGDYGYTFGSGTRLTVV.

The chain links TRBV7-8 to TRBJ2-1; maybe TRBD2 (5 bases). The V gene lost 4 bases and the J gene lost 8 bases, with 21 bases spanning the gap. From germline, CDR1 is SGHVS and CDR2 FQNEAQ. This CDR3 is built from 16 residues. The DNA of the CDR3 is TGTGCCAGCAGCTCCGCACGAGCGCCCGGAGGTCATGAGCAGTTCTTC. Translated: CASSSARAPGGHEQFF.

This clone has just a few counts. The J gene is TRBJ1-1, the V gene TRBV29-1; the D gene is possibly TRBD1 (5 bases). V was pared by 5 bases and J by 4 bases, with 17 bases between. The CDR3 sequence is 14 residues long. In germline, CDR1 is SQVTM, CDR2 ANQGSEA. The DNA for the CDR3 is TGCAGCGTTACGCATCAGGGTCGTAGCACTGAAGCTTTCTTT. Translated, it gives CSVTHQGRSTEAFF.

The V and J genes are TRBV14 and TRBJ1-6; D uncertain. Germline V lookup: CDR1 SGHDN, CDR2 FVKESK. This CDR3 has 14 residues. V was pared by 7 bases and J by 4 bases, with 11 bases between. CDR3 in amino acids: CASKNGIYNSPLHF. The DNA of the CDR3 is TGTGCCAGCAAAAACGGGATATATAATTCACCCCTCCACTTT.

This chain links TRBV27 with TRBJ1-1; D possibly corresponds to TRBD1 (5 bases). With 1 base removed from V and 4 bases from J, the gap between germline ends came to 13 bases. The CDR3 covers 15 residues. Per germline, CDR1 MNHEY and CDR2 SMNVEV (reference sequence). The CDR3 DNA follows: TGTGCCAGCAGTTTATGGGGGGAGGGACTCACTGAAGCTTTCTTT. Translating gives CASSLWGEGLTEAFF.